This is a list of T cell receptor beta chains from one sample in a study of blood T cells in healthy people across ages. MiXCR was run by TCRdb on the 5' RACE reads, yielding one entry per CDR3 protein. The sample shows 850,000 to 1,100,000 distinct CDR3 sequences, around two fifths of them seen only once. The specimen was blood. These receptors originate from a man aged 18-30 years in good health. The CDR3 runs from the conserved cysteine through the conserved F or W. A D gene is named only where the DNA matches it firmly. Not all rows give a size; the values are once, few, many and, for expanded clones, a class.

>15|TRBV3-1|NA|NA|TRBJ2-5
TGTGCCAGCAGCCAAGCCTCGGTCAGCAAAGAGACCCAGTACTTC
CASSQASVSKETQYF
>16|TRBV6-2/TRBV6-3|NA|NA|TRBJ2-1
TGTGCCAGCAGTTACTTGGGGCAGGGGAACTACAATGAGCAGTTTTTC
CASSYLGQGNYNEQFF
>14|TRBV20-1|NA|NA|TRBJ2-5
TGCAGTGCCGCCCGCCAGGGACCAAAAGAGACCCAGTACTTC
CSAARQGPKETQYF
>16|TRBV5-6|few|TRBD2|TRBJ2-1
TGTGCCAGCAGCCGTGTGGCGGGGGTAACCTACAATGAGCAGTTCTTC
CASSRVAGVTYNEQFF
>18|TRBV6-1|NA|NA|TRBJ2-5
TGTGCCAGCAGTGAATCTGTTTGGGGCCTAGAGTACGCCCAGACCCAGTACTTC
CASSESVWGLEYAQTQYF
>15|TRBV6-5|NA|TRBD1|TRBJ2-3
TGTGCCAGCAGAGTAGGGACAGGGACTTTAGATACGCAGTATTTT
CASRVGTGTLDTQYF
>13|TRBV29-1|few|NA|TRBJ2-3
TGCAGCGTGGGCGGGGTCCCCACAGATACGCAGTATTTT
CSVGGVPTDTQYF
>14|TRBV3-1|few|NA|TRBJ2-3
TGTGCCAGCAGACCCCAGGGGTCCACAGATACGCAGTATTTT
CASRPQGSTDTQYF
>15|TRBV6-6|few|NA|TRBJ2-5
TGTGCCAGCAGTTCCACGGACAGAGCTCAAGAGACCCAGTACTTC
CASSSTDRAQETQYF
>17|TRBV4-2|NA|NA|TRBJ2-7
TGTGCCAGCAGCCAAGGCGACAGTGGGAGCTCCTACAATGAGCAGTACTTC
CASSQGDSGSSYNEQYF
>18|TRBV27|NA|TRBD2|TRBJ2-1
TGTGCCAGCAGTTTCTCAGGACTAGCGGGGGGCTCCTACAATGAGCAGTTCTTC
CASSFSGLAGGSYNEQFF
>14|TRBV28|NA|TRBD1|TRBJ1-6
TGTGCCAGCAGTCCGACAGGGCTTGGTTCACCCCTCCACTTT
CASSPTGLGSPLHF
>15|TRBV10-3|few|TRBD2|TRBJ2-1
TGTGCCATCGGGAGACTAGCGGGGACCAACAATGAGCAGTTCTTC
CAIGRLAGTNNEQFF
>14|TRBV6-2/TRBV6-3|NA|TRBD1|TRBJ1-1
TGTGCCAGCAGTTCTGACAGGGAGATCACTGAAGCTTTCTTT
CASSSDREITEAFF
>14|TRBV4-3|many|TRBD1|TRBJ1-5
TGCGCCAGCAGCCGAGGGACAGGCAATCAGCCCCAGCATTTT
CASSRGTGNQPQHF
>14|TRBV7-9|few|NA|TRBJ2-1
TGTGCCTGTTATGGGGAGAGCTCCTACAATGAGCAGTTCTTC
CACYGESSYNEQFF
>16|TRBV4-2|NA|NA|TRBJ2-3
TGTGCCAGCAGCCAAGATATGCAGTCTCGCACAGATACGCAGTATTTT
CASSQDMQSRTDTQYF
>13|TRBV27|NA|NA|TRBJ2-3
TGTGCCAGCAGCCAGAAACGCACAGATACGCAGTATTTT
CASSQKRTDTQYF
>13|TRBV28|few|NA|TRBJ1-2
TGTGCCAGCAGTTCAGACATCCGCTATGGCTACACCTTC
CASSSDIRYGYTF
>17|TRBV27|few|NA|TRBJ2-1
TGTGCCAGCACCCTCACTGGGGGGAGCCGATTCATCAATGAGCAGTTCTTC
CASTLTGGSRFINEQFF
>16|TRBV6-6|NA|NA|TRBJ1-5
TGTGCCAGCAGTTTGGTTAATAGTCAGGGCGGGAGGACCCAGCATTTT
CASSLVNSQGGRTQHF
>13|TRBV2|many|NA|TRBJ2-3
TGTGCCAGCAGTGCGGAACTGCGAGATACGCAGTATTTT
CASSAELRDTQYF